This TCR beta chain was documented in a study of shared clonotypes between healthy human individuals. Assay execution proceeded at the deep level. Repertoires were generated with immunoSEQ multiplex PCR, while TCRdb's copy carries only in-frame clones and drops some. The sample includes some 500,000 clones, approximately 71% of them seen just once. This clone was seen a handful of times. Sequences were obtained from PBMCs. The sequence derives from a woman in her forties in good health. Some clones in this sample may be carry-over from other donors' samples.

CDR3 DNA sequence: TGTGCCAGTAGCAATCCTACAGGGGCCAGCGGTCAGCCCCAGCATTTT. Translation gives CASSNPTGASGQPQHF. This rearrangement joins TRBV19 to TRBJ1-5, with 7 bases identical to TRBD1. CDR3 length: 16 amino acids. Germline V gene sequence: CDR1 LNHDA, CDR2 SQIVND (reference sequence). The trim removed 6 bases at V and 6 bases at J, leaving 14 bases unmatched.